This T cell receptor beta chain was captured by sequencing in a study of blood T cell repertoires in COVID-19. The overall study: The samples span acute and convalescent COVID-19 from the United States, Italy and Spain.

TCRdb keeps only in-frame clones here, not all; method: immunoSEQ multiplex PCR. The sample carries over 200,000 clones, about nine tenths recorded once. This CDR3 is built from 14 residues. From germline, CDR1 is DFQATT and CDR2 SNEGSKA (reference sequence). Losses at the gene ends were 3 bases for V and 5 bases for J; bases not matched to a gene: 3. This TCR derives from a man between 18 and 29 years old who had recovered from COVID-19. Sequencing used PBMCs or T cells enriched from blood (not recorded which). This chain joins TRBV20-1 and TRBJ2-1; TRBD2 agrees at 11 bases. CDR3 sequence: CSASLAGGNNEQFF. The CDR3 coding sequence is TGCAGTGCTAGTCTAGCGGGGGGCAACAATGAGCAGTTCTTC.